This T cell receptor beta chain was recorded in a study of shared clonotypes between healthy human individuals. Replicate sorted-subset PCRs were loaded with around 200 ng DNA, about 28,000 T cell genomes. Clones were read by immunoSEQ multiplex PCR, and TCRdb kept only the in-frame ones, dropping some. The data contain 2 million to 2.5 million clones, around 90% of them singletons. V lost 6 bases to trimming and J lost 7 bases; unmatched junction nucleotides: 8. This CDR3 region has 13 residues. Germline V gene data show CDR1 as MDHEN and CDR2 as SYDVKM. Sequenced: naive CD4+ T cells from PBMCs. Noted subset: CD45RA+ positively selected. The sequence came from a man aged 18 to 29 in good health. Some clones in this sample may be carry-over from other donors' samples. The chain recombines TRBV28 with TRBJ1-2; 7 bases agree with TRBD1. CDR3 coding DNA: TGTGCCAGCAGGGTGACAGGGTCCAGTGGCTACACCTTC. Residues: CASRVTGSSGYTF.